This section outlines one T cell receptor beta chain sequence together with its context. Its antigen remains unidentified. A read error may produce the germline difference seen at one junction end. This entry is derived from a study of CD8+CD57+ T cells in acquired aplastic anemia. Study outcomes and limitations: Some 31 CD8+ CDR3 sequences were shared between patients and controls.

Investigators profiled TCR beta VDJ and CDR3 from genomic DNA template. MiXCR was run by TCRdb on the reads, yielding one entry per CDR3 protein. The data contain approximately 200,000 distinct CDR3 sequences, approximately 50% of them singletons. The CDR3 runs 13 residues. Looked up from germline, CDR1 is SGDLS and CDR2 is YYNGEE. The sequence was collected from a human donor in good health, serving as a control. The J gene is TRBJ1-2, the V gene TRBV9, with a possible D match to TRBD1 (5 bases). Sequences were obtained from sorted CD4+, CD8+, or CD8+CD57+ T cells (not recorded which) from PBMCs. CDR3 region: CASSVAPQGGYTF. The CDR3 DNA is TGCGCCAGCAGCGTAGCCCCTCAGGGTGGCTACACCTTC.